The 3 T cell receptor beta chains in this list originate from one sample, sequenced in a study of shared clonotypes between healthy human individuals. CD45RO-negative, CCR7-selected cells formed the naive CD8 fraction, which excluded terminally differentiated effector memory CD45RA+ cells. Some clones are missing from TCRdb's copy, which holds only in-frame ones; the method was immunoSEQ multiplex PCR. The sample lists millions of clones, about 95% occurring once. Sequencing was carried out using naive CD8+ T cells sorted from blood. These receptors were taken from a man aged 18 to 35 in good health.

The rearrangement uses TRBV9 and TRBJ2-3; 7 bases agree with TRBD1. This CDR3 region has 12 residues. The V gene end was trimmed by 5 bases and the J gene end by 4 bases; junction bases not matched to a gene: 1. The germline V gene has CDR1 SGDLS and CDR2 YYNGEE. For the CDR3, the DNA is TGTGCCAGCAGAGGGACAGCAGATACGCAGTATTTT. Protein sequence: CASRGTADTQYF.

A note on this clone: The same CDR3 can be traced to other DNA sequences in this sample. The V gene is TRBV4-1, the J gene TRBJ2-7; D gene unclear. This CDR3 contains 14 residues. V gave up 0 bases and J gave up 2 bases, with 8 bases separating them. The germline V gene encodes CDR1 MGHRA and CDR2 YSYEKL. CDR3 bases: TGCGCCAGCAGCCAAGAGCCGCGTGCCTACGAGCAGTACTTC. It codes for CASSQEPRAYEQYF.

This chain joins TRBV19 and TRBJ2-7; 7 bases map to TRBD1. The CDR3 totals 14 residues. Looked up from germline, CDR1 is LNHDA and CDR2 is SQIVND (reference sequence). Trimming at V came to 6 bases and at J to 2 bases, leaving 7 bases not matched to a gene. The CDR3 is CASRVRDSTYEQYF. The DNA of the CDR3 is TGTGCCAGTAGAGTCCGGGACAGTACCTACGAGCAGTACTTC.